These 26 T cell receptor beta chains share one sample of origin, sequenced in a study of CD8 T cells in Susac syndrome. RNA was extracted with the RNeasy kit, and a quantity of roughly 0.5 to 1 ug was reverse transcribed using random hexamers. TCRdb used MiXCR to reprocess the immunoSEQ multiplex PCR reads, holding one entry per CDR3 protein. The sample carries 150,000 to 200,000 distinct CDR3 sequences, around 94% recorded once. Source material: CD4+ T cells from PBMCs. All receptors come from a human donor in good health.

The chain employs TRBV4-3 and TRBJ2-7; TRBD1 matches 7 bases. V shed 0 bases and J 7 bases; nucleotides not matched to a gene: 9. The CDR3 spans 15 residues. Germline V gene sequence: CDR1 LGHNA, CDR2 YSLEER. CDR3 bases: TGCGCCAGCAGCCAAGAGCCGACAGGGTGGGGTGAGCAGTACTTC. Its translation is CASSQEPTGWGEQYF.

The chain couples TRBV6-2 or TRBV6-3 to TRBJ2-7; D gene ambiguous. The CDR3 has 13 residues. Germline lookup yields CDR1 MNHEY and CDR2 SVGEGT. V lost 4 bases to trimming and J lost 5 bases, with 12 bases between them. The CDR3 DNA reads TGTGCCAGCAGTTCCAGCCGCTGGAACGAGCAGTACTTC. Encoded protein: CASSSSRWNEQYF.

The CDR3 coding sequence is TGTGCCAGCAGCTTGCGATTCGGGGGCGGCTACGAGCAGTACTTC. This translates into CASSLRFGGGYEQYF. The chain uses TRBV5-4 and TRBJ2-7; D may correspond to TRBD1 or TRBD2 (6 bases each). There are 15 residues in the CDR3. Trimming took off 1 base at V and 3 bases at J, with 14 bases between the two ends. Germline V gene sequence: CDR1 SGHNT, CDR2 YYREEE (reference sequence).

This clonotype was seen a handful of times. The V and J genes are TRBV18 and TRBJ1-1; D ambiguous. Germline CDR1 KGHSH, CDR2 LQKENI. V lost 3 bases and J 0 bases, leaving 5 bases between the germline ends. The CDR3 loop spans 13 amino acids. The CDR3 sequence: CASSPSLNTEAFF. In DNA, the CDR3 is TGTGCCAGCTCACCCTCCCTGAACACTGAAGCTTTCTTT. Looking up the rest from reference TRBV18 and TRBJ1-1 gives the full variable domain: NAGVMQNPRHLVRRRGQEARLRCSPMKGHSHVYWYRQLPEEGLKFMVYLQKENIIDESGMPKERFSAEFPKEGPSILRIQQVVRGDSAAYFCASSPSLNTEAFFGQGTRLTVV.

The chain combines TRBV3-1 with TRBJ1-5; D is undetermined. The germline gives CDR1 LGHDT, CDR2 YNNKEL (reference sequence). Trimming left V 3 bases short and J 3 bases short, with 12 bases between. The length of the CDR3 is 15 residues. Written as DNA, the CDR3 is TGTGCCAGCAGCCATCGGGATCGTCCCAATCAGCCCCAGCATTTT. It translates to CASSHRDRPNQPQHF.

V usage is TRBV10-3 and J usage is TRBJ1-1; D perhaps matches TRBD1 (5 bases). This CDR3 contains 13 residues. Per the germline V gene, CDR1 is ENHRY and CDR2 is SYGVKD. Deletions cut 6 bases from V and 1 base from J, with 9 bases between. CDR3: CAIRPGANTEAFF. CDR3 nucleotide sequence: TGTGCCATCAGACCCGGGGCGAACACTGAAGCTTTCTTT.

V and J are TRBV2 and TRBJ1-4; unclear D gene. This CDR3 is 13 amino acids long. Trimming took 4 bases from V and 10 from J, leaving 13 bases between them. CDR1 is SNHLY, CDR2 FYNNEI, per germline. The CDR3 region is CASSAQEKGKLFF. In DNA form, the CDR3 reads TGTGCCAGCAGTGCACAAGAGAAGGGAAAACTGTTTTTT.

This clonotype was observed once. CDR3 DNA sequence: TGCAGTGCTAGAGACCGGACAGGGAGTGACTATGGCTACACCTTC. Protein sequence: CSARDRTGSDYGYTF. V gene TRBV20-1 combines with J gene TRBJ1-2, with TRBD1 matching over 8 bases. In germline, CDR1 is DFQATT, CDR2 SNEGSKA (reference sequence). After removal of 0 bases from V and 3 bases from J, the junction contained 6 bases not matched to a gene. The CDR3 sequence is 15 residues long.

V gene TRBV10-3 combines with J gene TRBJ2-3; TRBD2 agrees at 12 bases. CDR3 length: 13 amino acids. In germline, CDR1 is ENHRY, CDR2 SYGVKD. V lost 10 bases, J lost 7 bases, and 6 bases stayed unmatched. The DNA of the CDR3 is TGTGCCACCCTACTAGCGGGGGGAAATACGCAGTATTTT. Protein sequence: CATLLAGGNTQYF.

CDR3 DNA sequence: TGCAGTGCTAGAGTCCCAGGGGGTTATACAGATACGCAGTATTTT. Translation: CSARVPGGYTDTQYF. The rearrangement joins TRBV20-1 to TRBJ2-3; 7 bases agree with TRBD1. Germline V lookup: CDR1 DFQATT, CDR2 SNEGSKA (reference sequence). V dropped 1 base and J dropped 3; count of bases not matched to a gene: 7. The CDR3 runs 15 residues.

Only a few counts were recorded for this clonotype. The rearrangement links TRBV7-2 to TRBJ2-5; TRBD1 or TRBD2 may be the D gene (5 bases each). CDR3 length: 15 residues. Germline V lookup: CDR1 SGHTA, CDR2 FQGNSA. The germline V and J ends were trimmed by 1 base and 1 base, with 10 bases remaining between them. For the CDR3, the DNA is TGTGCCAGCAGCTTAGGACGGGGCGCCCAAGAGACCCAGTACTTC. As protein: CASSLGRGAQETQYF.

This chain joins TRBV3-1 and TRBJ2-3; possible D gene TRBD2, 6 bases. The CDR3 consists of 17 residues. With 4 bases removed from V and 5 bases from J, the gap between germline ends came to 22 bases. The germline CDR1 and CDR2 sequences are LGHDT and YNNKEL (reference sequence). The CDR3 sequence: CASSLNARLDGKDTQYF. CDR3 coding DNA: TGTGCCAGCAGCCTTAATGCCAGACTAGATGGGAAAGATACGCAGTATTTT.

The chain employs TRBV20-1 and TRBJ2-7; 8 bases are shared with TRBD2. Germline-derived CDR1 and CDR2 are DFQATT and SNEGSKA (reference sequence). The CDR3 loop spans 13 amino acids. V lost 6 bases to trimming and J lost 6 bases; unmatched junction nucleotides: 10. The CDR3 is CSARTSQASEQYF. The CDR3 region has the DNA TGCAGTGCACGGACTAGCCAAGCCTCCGAGCAGTACTTC.

The chain recombines TRBV9 with TRBJ2-1, with 8 bases fitting TRBD2. Trimming removed 0 bases from V and 9 bases from J; junction bases left unmatched: 5. This CDR3 contains 14 residues. Per the germline V gene, CDR1 is SGDLS and CDR2 is YYNGEE. CDR3: CASSVGTREVEQFF. DNA of the CDR3: TGTGCCAGCAGCGTAGGCACGCGGGAGGTTGAGCAGTTCTTC. Complete variable domain (other parts from reference TRBV9 and TRBJ2-1): DSGVTQTPKHLITATGQRVTLRCSPRSGDLSVYWYQQSLDQGLQFLIQYYNGEERAKGNILERFSAQQFPDLHSELNLSSLELGDSALYFCASSVGTREVEQFFGPGTRLTVL.

V usage is TRBV9 and J usage is TRBJ2-7; TRBD2 matches 8 bases. The CDR3 contains 16 residues. Trimming removed 0 bases from V and 5 bases from J; junction bases left unmatched: 10. Germline assignment: CDR1 SGDLS and CDR2 YYNGEE. The CDR3 sequence: CASSVVPTGGLNEQYF. CDR3 bases: TGTGCCAGCAGCGTAGTCCCCACGGGGGGGCTGAACGAGCAGTACTTC.

V gene TRBV30 combines with J gene TRBJ1-3; TRBD1 is a possible D gene (5 bases). Trimming left V 2 bases short and J 3 bases short, with 8 bases between. Germline assignment: CDR1 GTSNPN and CDR2 SVGIG (reference sequence). CDR3 length: 13 amino acids. The CDR3 DNA sequence: TGTGCCTGGAGTATGGGGGTTGGAAACACCATATATTTT. It translates to CAWSMGVGNTIYF.

The chain carries TRBV2 and TRBJ2-1; D remains unclear. Germline V gene data show CDR1 as SNHLY and CDR2 as FYNNEI. V lost 1 base to trimming and J lost 0 bases, with 7 bases between them. The CDR3 sequence is 15 residues long. The CDR3 region has the DNA TGTGCCAGCAGTGAAGTCAGCTTCTCCTACAATGAGCAGTTCTTC. It encodes CASSEVSFSYNEQFF.

The rearrangement links TRBV9 to TRBJ2-5; D perhaps matches TRBD1 (6 bases). Between the trimmed V and J ends, which lost 3 bases and 3 bases, there was a span of 9 bases. The CDR3 sequence is 13 residues long. CDR1 SGDLS and CDR2 YYNGEE come from the germline V gene. In DNA, the CDR3 is TGTGCCAGCAGCGCCCGGACAGAAGAGACCCAGTACTTC. Amino acid sequence: CASSARTEETQYF. The variable domain in full, with the rest retrieved from reference TRBV9 and TRBJ2-5, is DSGVTQTPKHLITATGQRVTLRCSPRSGDLSVYWYQQSLDQGLQFLIQYYNGEERAKGNILERFSAQQFPDLHSELNLSSLELGDSALYFCASSARTEETQYFGPGTRLLVL.

Here the CDR3 DNA reads TGTGCCAGCAGCCAAGGGACAGATATCTGGTCACCCCTCCACTTT. It specifies CASSQGTDIWSPLHF. This rearrangement joins TRBV3-1 to TRBJ1-6; D may be TRBD1 (6 bases). This CDR3 is 15 amino acids long. The V end was cut by 1 base, the J end by 10 bases, with 14 bases between. Germline V lookup: CDR1 LGHDT, CDR2 YNNKEL (reference sequence).

The chain carries TRBV29-1 and TRBJ2-5; 11 bases are shared with TRBD2. The germline V gene encodes CDR1 SQVTM and CDR2 ANQGSEA. The trim removed 2 bases at V and 4 bases at J, leaving 9 bases unmatched. This CDR3 is 16 amino acids long. The CDR3 here is CSVEKLAGGLGETQYF. The DNA for the CDR3 is TGCAGCGTTGAAAAGTTAGCGGGGGGGCTTGGAGAGACCCAGTACTTC.

This clonotype has just a few counts. V and J are TRBV20-1 and TRBJ2-5; TRBD2 matches 12 bases. The J segment lost 1 base and the V segment lost 5 bases, leaving 2 bases of the junction unmatched. CDR1 DFQATT and CDR2 SNEGSKA come from the germline V gene (reference sequence). This CDR3 contains 14 residues. The CDR3 bases are TGCAGTGCTCCGACTAGCGGGGGCCAAGAGACCCAGTACTTC. This codes for CSAPTSGGQETQYF.

The chain joins TRBV7-8 to TRBJ2-7; 7 nucleotides agree with TRBD1. The CDR3 length is 14 residues. Germline CDR1 and CDR2: SGHVS and FQNEAQ. J was trimmed by 1 base and V by 4 bases; bases with no gene match: 4. In nucleotides, the CDR3 is TGTGCCAGCAGCTCACAGGGACAGTCCTACGAGCAGTACTTC. Protein: CASSSQGQSYEQYF. Complete variable domain (other parts from reference TRBV7-8 and TRBJ2-7): GAGVSQSPRYKVAKRGQDVALRCDPISGHVSLFWYQQALGQGPEFLTYFQNEAQLDKSGLPSDRFFAERPEGSVSTLKIQRTQQEDSAVYLCASSSQGQSYEQYFGPGTRLTVT.

This clonotype appeared a single time. The rearrangement links TRBV2 to TRBJ2-1, with 7 bases fitting TRBD1. CDR1 and CDR2 from the germline V gene are SNHLY and FYNNEI. Germline trimming cut 8 bases from V and 3 bases from J; bases unmatched to any gene: 4. The CDR3 has 13 amino acids. In DNA, the CDR3 is TGTGCCAGCCAGGGACAGCACTACAATGAGCAGTTCTTC. Its protein product is CASQGQHYNEQFF.

The chain is built from TRBV20-1 and TRBJ2-1, with 9 nucleotides matching TRBD2. Trimming took 0 bases from V and 4 from J; bases not matched to a gene: 10. The CDR3 sequence is 17 residues long. Per the germline V gene, CDR1 is DFQATT and CDR2 is SNEGSKA (reference sequence). CDR3 in DNA: TGCAGTGCTAGAGATCCGACTCGCGGGGGGGAATACAATGAGCAGTTCTTC. It encodes CSARDPTRGGEYNEQFF.

This chain links TRBV12-3 or TRBV12-4 with TRBJ2-5; D is undetermined. This CDR3 spans 14 amino acids. Trimming cost V 2 bases and J 2 bases, with 9 bases left between them. The CDR3 region is CASSLRRRQETQYF. The CDR3 DNA follows: TGTGCCAGCAGTTTACGGCGGCGGCAAGAGACCCAGTACTTC.

The chain recombines TRBV3-1 with TRBJ1-1, with a tentative D call TRBD1 (6 bases). The CDR3 sequence is 12 residues long. Germline assignment: CDR1 LGHDT and CDR2 YNNKEL (reference sequence). V was pared by 6 bases and J by 6 bases, with 11 bases between. Here the CDR3 reads CASSSRTAEAFF. The CDR3, as DNA: TGTGCCAGCAGTTCGAGGACAGCTGAAGCTTTCTTT.